These T cell receptor beta chains were read from a single sample in a study of graft-versus-host responses after intestinal transplantation. Measured with immunoSEQ multiplex PCR; TCRdb has only the in-frame clones, and not every one. The sample yields more than 65,000 clones, approximately 93% seen once. For these receptors, no antigen is known. The sample consisted of unstimulated CD8+ T cells sorted from spleen or lymph node cells, taken before intestinal transplant. The source of these receptors is a human donor who received an intestinal transplant. The CDR3 runs from the conserved cysteine through the conserved F or W. Each record gives: V gene, clone size, CDR3 length, J gene, D gene, CDR3 DNA, CDR3 protein. The D gene is left open where the match is weak. A clone size is listed for some rows: how often the clone was seen (once, few, many), or a class if it is expanded.

TRBV27	NA	14	TRBJ2-7	TRBD1	TGTGCCAGCAGCGGACAGGTTAGCTCCTACGAGCAGTACTTC	CASSGQVSSYEQYF
TRBV7-9	NA	17	TRBJ2-1	TRBD2	TGTGCCAGCAGCTTTTGGCCTAGCGGGAGTTCCTACAATGAGCAGTTCTTC	CASSFWPSGSSYNEQFF
TRBV27	NA	14	TRBJ2-7	TRBD2	TGTGCCAGCAGAAGCGGGAGGGTCGGCGACGAGCAGTACTTC	CASRSGRVGDEQYF
TRBV6-1	NA	11	TRBJ2-1	NA	TGTGCCACCCGGTGGGGCAGGGTAAAGTTCTTC	CATRWGRVKFF
TRBV7-9	NA	16	TRBJ2-2	NA	TGTGCCAGCAGCCAAGCGCCAGGAGTAGTCACCGGGGAGCTGTTTTTT	CASSQAPGVVTGELFF
TRBV11-3	once	11	TRBJ2-7	NA	TGTGCCAGCAGCCATTCCTACGAGCAGTACTTC	CASSHSYEQYF
TRBV4-2	NA	15	TRBJ1-1	NA	TGTGCCAGCAGCCAAGCTCCAACCATGAACACTGAAGCTTTCTTT	CASSQAPTMNTEAFF
TRBV4-2	once	14	TRBJ1-6	TRBD1	TGTGCCAGCAGCCAAGGGACAGGGGATTCACCCCTCCACTTT	CASSQGTGDSPLHF
TRBV27	NA	15	TRBJ2-7	NA	TGTGCCAGCAGTTGGGCAGGCGCCCCTTCCTACGAGCAGTACTTC	CASSWAGAPSYEQYF
TRBV7-8	NA	16	TRBJ2-3	NA	TGTGCCAGCAGCTTTTACGGGGCGCGGGGCACAGATACGCAGTATTTT	CASSFYGARGTDTQYF
TRBV27	NA	13	TRBJ2-5	NA	TGTGCCAGCAGTTCCGGGGCCCAAGAGACCCAGTACTTC	CASSSGAQETQYF
TRBV27	NA	17	TRBJ1-1	NA	TGTGCCAGCAGTGCTATAGGTAAGGGGGTCTGGAACACTGAAGCTTTCTTT	CASSAIGKGVWNTEAFF
TRBV5-1	NA	13	TRBJ2-1	NA	TGCGCCAGCAGCCCGTTGGGGTACGATGAGCAGTTCTTC	CASSPLGYDEQFF
TRBV9	NA	13	TRBJ1-1	NA	TGTGCCAGCAGCGTTTTCCCCAGCACTGAAGCTTTCTTT	CASSVFPSTEAFF
TRBV7-9	NA	12	TRBJ2-7	NA	TGTGCCAGCAGTCCGGGAGCCTACGAGCAGTACTTC	CASSPGAYEQYF
TRBV28	NA	16	TRBJ2-7	TRBD1	TGTGCCAGCAGTTTCTATCCGGGACAGGGGACCTACGAGCAGTACTTC	CASSFYPGQGTYEQYF
TRBV27	NA	14	TRBJ2-4	TRBD2	TGTGCCAGCAGCCCAGCGGGAGCGGTAAACATTCAGTACTTC	CASSPAGAVNIQYF
TRBV19	once	15	TRBJ2-7	TRBD1	TGTGCCAGTAGTATATATGGGACAGGGGGCTACGAGCAGTACTTC	CASSIYGTGGYEQYF
TRBV27	once	14	TRBJ1-1	TRBD1	TGTGCCAGCAGTTCCAGGGGGCTGAACACTGAAGCTTTCTTT	CASSSRGLNTEAFF
TRBV5-1	once	18	TRBJ1-2	TRBD1	TGCGCCAGCAGCTTGGCCGAGGCCAGGGGGCTAACCAACTATGGCTACACCTTC	CASSLAEARGLTNYGYTF
TRBV15	NA	12	TRBJ2-7	NA	TGTGCCACCAGCAGAGAAAATTCAGTGCAGTACTTC	CATSRENSVQYF
TRBV27	NA	15	TRBJ1-3	NA	TGTGCCAGCAGTTTATCCCCAGGGTCTGGAAACACCATATATTTT	CASSLSPGSGNTIYF